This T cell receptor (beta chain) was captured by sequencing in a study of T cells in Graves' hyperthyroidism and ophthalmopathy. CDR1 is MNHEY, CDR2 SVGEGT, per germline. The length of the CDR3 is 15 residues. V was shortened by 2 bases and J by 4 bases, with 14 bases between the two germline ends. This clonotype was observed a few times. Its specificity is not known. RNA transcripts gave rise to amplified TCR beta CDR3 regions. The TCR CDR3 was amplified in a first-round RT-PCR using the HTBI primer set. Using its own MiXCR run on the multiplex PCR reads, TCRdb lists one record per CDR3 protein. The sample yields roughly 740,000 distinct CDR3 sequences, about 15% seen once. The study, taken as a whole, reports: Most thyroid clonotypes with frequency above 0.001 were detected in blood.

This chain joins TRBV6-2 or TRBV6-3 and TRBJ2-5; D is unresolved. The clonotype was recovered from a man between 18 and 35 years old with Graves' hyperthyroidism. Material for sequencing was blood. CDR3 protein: CASSYASTRIETQYF. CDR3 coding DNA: TGTGCCAGCAGTTACGCATCCACTCGGATAGAGACCCAGTACTTC.